The sequence of this TCR beta chain was determined in a study of T-cell reconstitution after alpha-beta-depleted transplantation in children. Whole-study findings and limits: T-cell numbers and diversity, one year after transplant, stemmed largely from T cells that were newly produced. As was reported, about two months after transplant, alpha-beta T cells came from several hundred expanded graft clones. In some patients, recipient T cells and intrathymic progenitors surviving conditioning explained high day-60 diversity.

CDR3 size: 15 residues. Germline CDR1 reads DFQATT; CDR2 reads SNEGSKA (reference sequence). With 1 base removed from V and 0 bases from J, the gap between germline ends came to 10 bases. Concerning this clonotype: What it binds is not known.

Preparation of the TCRbeta library used unique molecular identifiers. Via MiXCR, TCRdb re-called the PCR reads, giving one row per CDR3 protein. The sample consists of just under 350,000 distinct CDR3 sequences, under 20% of them appearing once. The sequence derives from a male patient aged 2 to 10 who had a stem cell transplant for acute lymphoblastic leukemia, so the T cells may come from the graft donor. The J gene is TRBJ1-3, the V gene TRBV20-1; D possibly corresponds to TRBD1 (5 bases). Sequenced material: PBMCs, mostly from graft donor cells, taken 360 days after TCRalphabeta/CD19-depleted stem cell transplant. CDR3 DNA sequence: TGCAGTGCTAGAGTAGACAGCCACTCTGGAAACACCATATATTTT. Translating gives CSARVDSHSGNTIYF.